This TCR beta chain was found in a study of cytomegalovirus exposure and HLA in healthy donors. Trimming pared 5 bases from V and 6 bases from J, leaving 16 bases between. The CDR3 spans 14 residues. Looked up from germline, CDR1 is SGHVS and CDR2 is FQNEAQ. Primers for the PCR totalled 60 Vbeta and 13 Jbeta. The data were produced by immunoSEQ multiplex PCR, yet TCRdb's version contains in-frame clones alone and is incomplete. This sample has tens of thousands of clones, with 75% to 80% found just once. As to this clone: Its target is unknown.

Study-level points and caveats: The authors later found TCR association rates varying by HLA locus, with DRB1 most and HLA-C fewest.

The source material was PBMCs. This TCR came from a man between 40 and 49 years old in good health and CMV-seronegative. The J gene is TRBJ1-2, the V gene TRBV7-8; no clear D gene. DNA for the CDR3: TGTGCCAGCAGCACAACCCCCCGCGGGAATGGCTACACCTTC. It translates to CASSTTPRGNGYTF.